Listed below are T cell receptor beta chains from one sample, sequenced in a study of OX40 agonist ivuxolimab in advanced cancers. Assay used: immunoSEQ multiplex PCR; TCRdb lists only in-frame clones, some missing. The sample shows about 90,000 clones, under 95% of them seen only once. The source was CD4+ or CD8+ T cells sorted from blood, collected in a trial of the OX40 agonist ivuxolimab. These receptor sequences come from an adult with an advanced solid tumor such as melanoma, head and neck, liver or kidney cancer. Each CDR3 is given with its conserved first and last residue. A D gene is named only where the DNA matches it firmly. A row's size may be missing; if present it is once, few, many or a size class.

>TRBJ2-3|NA|TRBV18|NA
TGTGCCAGCTCACTTTTAGCAGATACGCAGTATTTT
CASSLLADTQYF
>TRBJ1-2|once|TRBV6-1|NA
TGTGCCAGCAGTGAAGGGGGCAGGGATGGCTACACCTTC
CASSEGGRDGYTF
>TRBJ2-6|NA|TRBV27|NA
TGTGCCAGCAGTTTACAGGGAACTGGGGCCAACGTCCTGACTTTC
CASSLQGTGANVLTF
>TRBJ2-7|NA|TRBV28|NA
TGTGCCAGCAGTATACCCCCTGGGGCCAACGAGCAGTACTTC
CASSIPPGANEQYF
>TRBJ2-2|NA|TRBV4-1|NA
TGCGCCAGCAGCCAAGAAGTCATCCTCAGAATAATGGGGGAGCTGTTTTTT
CASSQEVILRIMGELFF
>TRBJ2-1|NA|TRBV27|TRBD1
TGTGCCAGCAGTTTACACAGACAGGGCTGGGATGAGCAGTTCTTC
CASSLHRQGWDEQFF
>TRBJ1-3|NA|TRBV5-6|NA
TGTGCCAGCAGCTTGGTTGGGGGCTCTGGAAACACCATATATTTT
CASSLVGGSGNTIYF
>TRBJ2-3|once|TRBV29-1|TRBD2
TGCAGCGTAGCAGGGACTAGCGGGGTGGAAGATACGCAGTATTTT
CSVAGTSGVEDTQYF
>TRBJ2-1|NA|TRBV7-8|NA
TGTGCCAGCAGCTTAGCTCGTCGGACCACTAGATACAATGAGCAGTTCTTC
CASSLARRTTRYNEQFF
>TRBJ2-7|NA|TRBV10-3|NA
TGTGCCATCAGTGAGTCGAGTTGGCAGGGGATTGACTTC
CAISESSWQGIDF
>TRBJ2-1|NA|TRBV2|TRBD2
TGTGCCAGCAGACTAGCGGGCTACAATGAGCAGTTCTTC
CASRLAGYNEQFF
>TRBJ2-1|NA|TRBV28|TRBD1
TGTGCCAGCAGCAGGGCAGGGGGATTCAATGAGCAGTTCTTC
CASSRAGGFNEQFF
>TRBJ2-3|once|TRBV15|NA
TGTGCCACCAGCCCGCGGATGGGAGATACGCAGTATTTT
CATSPRMGDTQYF
>TRBJ1-5|NA|TRBV28|TRBD1
TGTGCCAGCAGTCCCTGGACAGGAGGGAATCAGCCCCAGCATTTT
CASSPWTGGNQPQHF
>TRBJ2-3|NA|TRBV11-3|TRBD2
TGTGCCAGCAGCTCCGGGACTAGCGGGATTGGGGATACGCAGTATTTT
CASSSGTSGIGDTQYF
>TRBJ2-1|NA|TRBV10-1|NA
TGCGCCAGCAGTGGCTACAGGGACAATGAGCAGTTCTTC
CASSGYRDNEQFF
>TRBJ2-5|NA|TRBV5-1|NA
TGCGCCAGCAGCCGTAGCGGCCCCCAAGAGACCCAGTACTTC
CASSRSGPQETQYF
>TRBJ2-3|NA|TRBV5-4|NA
TGTGCCAGCAGCTTGGCCTTGACTTCACGCGGAGATACGCAGTATTTT
CASSLALTSRGDTQYF
>TRBJ2-2|NA|TRBV27|TRBD2
TGTGCCAGCAGTTTAGAAGGACTAGCGGGGGGGGAGCTGTTTTTT
CASSLEGLAGGELFF
>TRBJ2-5|once|TRBV6-6|TRBD2
TGTGCCAGCCGGAATTATGGGGCGGGAGTAGGAGAGACCCAGTACTTC
CASRNYGAGVGETQYF
>TRBJ1-1|NA|TRBV6-5|NA
TGTGCCAGCAGTTACTTGACTGACACTGAAGCTTTCTTT
CASSYLTDTEAFF
>TRBJ1-1|few|TRBV7-9|NA
TGTGCCAGCAGCTTAGAGACTAAGCCAAATGAAGCTTTCTTT
CASSLETKPNEAFF
>TRBJ2-1|NA|TRBV19|NA
TGTGCCAGTAGTATAGCGGGGCTAGGGGGCAATGAGCAGTTCTTC
CASSIAGLGGNEQFF
>TRBJ2-3|NA|TRBV10-3|TRBD2
TGTGCCATCAGTGAGTGGGGACTAAGCACAGATACGCAGTATTTT
CAISEWGLSTDTQYF
>TRBJ2-3|NA|TRBV9|NA
TGTGCCAGCAGCGTAGTAGCGGCAGATACGCAGTATTTT
CASSVVAADTQYF
>TRBJ1-1|NA|TRBV18|TRBD1
TGTGCCAGCTCCTTGACAGGGCCCACTGAAGCTTTCTTT
CASSLTGPTEAFF
>TRBJ2-1|NA|TRBV7-3|TRBD2
TGTGCCAGCAGCACCCGGACTAGCGGGAGCAATGAGCAGTTCTTC
CASSTRTSGSNEQFF
>TRBJ1-1|once|TRBV7-3|NA
TGTGCCAGCAGCCCGCACAGGGCCACTGAAGCTTTCTTT
CASSPHRATEAFF
>TRBJ1-2|NA|TRBV6-1|NA
TGTGCCAGCAGCCTCGGGGGCGGTCCTATTGATGGCTACACCTTC
CASSLGGGPIDGYTF
>TRBJ1-5|NA|TRBV19|TRBD1
TGTGCCAGTAGTGATACATCAGGGGGCCGACAGCCCCAGCATTTT
CASSDTSGGRQPQHF
>TRBJ2-7|NA|TRBV30|NA
TGTGCCTGGAGTCTCTCCGGGGCCCACGAGCAGTACTTC
CAWSLSGAHEQYF
>TRBJ2-5|few|TRBV11-3|NA
TGTGCCAGCAGCATGGGGCGCCAGAGGGCCCAGTACTTC
CASSMGRQRAQYF
>TRBJ2-7|NA|TRBV28|NA
TGTGCCAGCAGTTTATCAGCGCCTTACGAGCAGTACTTC
CASSLSAPYEQYF